This passage covers 30 T cell receptor beta chains from one sample sequenced in a study of OX40 agonist ivuxolimab in advanced cancers. TCRdb's copy holds only in-frame clones and misses some; the assay was immunoSEQ multiplex PCR. The sample has over 55,000 clones; approximately 90% are singletons. Material: CD4+ or CD8+ T cells sorted from blood, obtained in a trial of the OX40 agonist ivuxolimab. The origin of the receptors is an adult with an advanced solid tumor such as melanoma, head and neck, liver or kidney cancer.

Note on this clone: The sample has other DNA sequences that encode this CDR3 too. The chain couples TRBV19 to TRBJ2-5; 10 bases are a match to TRBD1. The germline V gene has CDR1 LNHDA and CDR2 SQIVND (reference sequence). V dropped 9 bases and J dropped 4; count of bases not matched to a gene: 5. This CDR3 has 13 amino acids. The CDR3 sequence: CASRDRGTETQYF. The CDR3 region has the DNA TGTGCCAGCAGGGACAGGGGTACAGAGACCCAGTACTTC.

The gene calls are TRBV5-4 and TRBJ2-5; the D gene could be TRBD1 or TRBD2 (5 bases each). CDR1 and CDR2 (germline): SGHNT, YYREEE (reference sequence). Trimming shortened V by 4 bases and J by 5 bases, and 21 bases separated the two germline ends. The CDR3 totals 16 residues. The CDR3 loop reads CASSLRVGIGTETQYF. The DNA of the CDR3 is TGTGCCAGCAGCCTCCGAGTGGGTATCGGGACGGAGACCCAGTACTTC. Variable domain in full (rest from reference TRBV5-4 and TRBJ2-5): ETGVTQSPTHLIKTRGQQVTLRCSSQSGHNTVSWYQQALGQGPQFIFQYYREEENGRGNFPPRFSGLQFPNYSSELNVNALELDDSALYLCASSLRVGIGTETQYFGPGTRLLVL.

The count of this clone is one. This rearrangement joins TRBV19 to TRBJ2-1; 11 bases fit TRBD2. Germline lookup yields CDR1 LNHDA and CDR2 SQIVND (reference sequence). The length of the CDR3 is 16 residues. The junction had 14 bases not matched to a gene; V was cut back by 7 bases and J by 9 bases. The DNA for the CDR3 is TGTGCCAGTACCCCTCGGGGGTTAGCGGGAGGGCTTGAGCAGTTCTTC. Translating gives CASTPRGLAGGLEQFF.

V usage is TRBV6-5 and J usage is TRBJ1-5; TRBD1 matches at 9 bases. Germline V lookup: CDR1 MNHEY, CDR2 SVGAGI. The CDR3 has 14 residues. V gave up 6 bases and J gave up 3 bases; unmatched junction bases: 3. The CDR3 protein is CASSRTGVNQPQHF. The CDR3 nucleotides are TGTGCCAGCAGCCGGACAGGGGTCAATCAGCCCCAGCATTTT.

V is TRBV11-2 and J is TRBJ1-1; TRBD1 is a possible D gene (6 bases). CDR1 and CDR2 from the germline V gene are SGHAT and FQNNGV. The CDR3 consists of 13 residues. The V and J ends lost 5 bases and 1 base respectively, with 8 bases between them. CDR3 DNA sequence: TGTGCCAGCAGCACAGGGACGAACACTGAAGCTTTCTTT. This translates into CASSTGTNTEAFF.

The chain couples TRBV5-4 to TRBJ2-2; D is unclear. The CDR3 has 15 amino acids. V was shortened by 2 bases and J by 7 bases, with 15 bases between the two germline ends. Germline CDR1 SGHNT, CDR2 YYREEE (reference sequence). CDR3 DNA sequence: TGTGCCAGCAGCTTAGACACCCGAATGGGCGGGGAGCTGTTTTTT. It specifies CASSLDTRMGGELFF.

The genes are TRBV29-1 and TRBJ2-7; a weak D match, TRBD2 (6 bases). V was pared by 5 bases and J by 7 bases, with 18 bases between. The germline V gene encodes CDR1 SQVTM and CDR2 ANQGSEA. CDR3 length: 13 residues. The CDR3 protein is CSVSNRGTGEQYF. For the CDR3, the DNA is TGCAGCGTTTCTAATCGGGGGACCGGGGAGCAGTACTTC.

The J gene is TRBJ1-2, the V gene TRBV30, with D tentatively TRBD1 (5 bases). Germline assignment: CDR1 GTSNPN and CDR2 SVGIG (reference sequence). Trimming cost V 3 bases and J 11 bases, with 13 bases left between them. This CDR3 has 11 residues. CDR3 sequence: CAWSGTYGYTF. The DNA of the CDR3 is TGTGCCTGGAGCGGGACTTACGGGTACACCTTC.

The rearrangement links TRBV15 to TRBJ2-2, with unresolved D. Germline values: CDR1 LNHNV, CDR2 YYDKDF (reference sequence). Trimming took off 0 bases at V and 1 base at J, with 12 bases between the two ends. The CDR3 length is 17 residues. CDR3 region: CATSRDLHGRNTGELFF. DNA of the CDR3: TGTGCCACCAGCAGAGATCTTCACGGTCGGAACACCGGGGAGCTGTTTTTT.

The V and J genes are TRBV11-3 and TRBJ2-3; 8 bases are a match to TRBD2. Germline V lookup: CDR1 SGHNT, CDR2 YENEEA. This CDR3 is built from 16 residues. V lost 5 bases and J lost 2; bases outside the gene matches: 9. The CDR3 sequence is CASSPGAGGFTDTQYF. CDR3 nucleotides: TGTGCCAGCAGCCCAGGGGCGGGAGGTTTCACAGATACGCAGTATTTT.

The V gene is TRBV4-3, the J gene TRBJ2-6, with 9 bases that match TRBD1. CDR1 is LGHNA and CDR2 is YSLEER in the germline V gene. The CDR3 has 17 residues. Unmatched junction bases numbered 2, after V lost 0 bases and J lost 2 bases. CDR3 sequence (DNA): TGCGCCAGCAGCCAAGATACAGGGGGCACTGGGGCCAACGTCCTGACTTTC. It codes for CASSQDTGGTGANVLTF.

V is TRBV18 and J is TRBJ1-3; D unclear. The CDR3 loop spans 12 amino acids. Germline CDR1 and CDR2: KGHSH and LQKENI. Trimming left V 8 bases short and J 0 bases short, with 5 bases between. CDR3 in DNA: TGTGCCAGCCAGAACTCTGGAAACACCATATATTTT. This sequence encodes CASQNSGNTIYF.

This clone is a singleton in its sample. The chain employs TRBV5-1 and TRBJ1-6; D may be TRBD1 (5 bases). The CDR3 is 14 amino acids. Germline V gene lookup returns CDR1 SGHRS and CDR2 YFSETQ. V was pared by 4 bases and J by 7 bases, with 12 bases between. The CDR3 DNA reads as TGCGCCAGCAGCGCGGGACTTGGGAATTCACCCCTCCACTTT. Its translation: CASSAGLGNSPLHF.

V and J are TRBV7-9 and TRBJ2-2; D call uncertain. This CDR3 is 14 amino acids long. V lost 1 base and J lost 5, with 8 bases in between. Germline loops: CDR1 SEHNR, CDR2 FQNEAQ (reference sequence). Here the CDR3 reads CASSLESRTGELFF. The CDR3, as DNA: TGTGCCAGCAGCTTAGAAAGTCGAACCGGGGAGCTGTTTTTT.

The chain employs TRBV6-6 and TRBJ1-2; no reliable D call. The ends were cut back, 2 bases at V and 7 bases at J, with 11 bases in the middle. This CDR3 contains 13 residues. Germline CDR1 is MNHNY and CDR2 is SVGAGI (reference sequence). CDR3 loop: CASSYLTAFGYTF. The CDR3, as DNA: TGTGCCAGCAGTTACCTGACGGCTTTTGGCTACACCTTC.

This chain uses TRBV19 with TRBJ2-2; D not resolved. V shed 2 bases and J shed 4 bases, with 8 bases lying between them. Germline V gene sequence: CDR1 LNHDA, CDR2 SQIVND (reference sequence). The CDR3 runs to 14 residues. In DNA, the CDR3 is TGTGCCAGTAGTATAAGTGAGGCCACCGGGGAGCTGTTTTTT. This sequence encodes CASSISEATGELFF.

The CDR3 here is CATSRDKGQGQETQYF. Written as DNA, the CDR3 is TGTGCCACCAGCAGAGATAAGGGGCAGGGTCAAGAGACCCAGTACTTC. The V gene is TRBV15, the J gene TRBJ2-5; D possibly corresponds to TRBD1 (5 bases). The CDR3 runs to 16 residues. The germline V and J ends were trimmed by 0 bases and 2 bases, with 13 bases remaining between them. Per germline, CDR1 LNHNV and CDR2 YYDKDF (reference sequence).

The gene calls are TRBV9 and TRBJ2-5; TRBD1 might be the D (6 bases). The germline CDR1 and CDR2 sequences are SGDLS and YYNGEE. Between the trimmed V and J ends, which lost 0 bases and 2 bases, there was a span of 11 bases. The CDR3 spans 15 residues. The CDR3 DNA follows: TGTGCCAGCAGCGTAGCGGGACATGCACAAGAGACCCAGTACTTC. Translation gives CASSVAGHAQETQYF. Full variable domain (missing parts from reference TRBV9 and TRBJ2-5): DSGVTQTPKHLITATGQRVTLRCSPRSGDLSVYWYQQSLDQGLQFLIQYYNGEERAKGNILERFSAQQFPDLHSELNLSSLELGDSALYFCASSVAGHAQETQYFGPGTRLLVL.

This clone occurred once. This chain connects TRBV4-1 to TRBJ2-1; 11 positions agree with TRBD2. V lost 4 bases and J lost 7; bases outside the gene matches: 9. The CDR3 spans 16 residues. The germline CDR1 and CDR2 sequences are MGHRA and YSYEKL. The CDR3 DNA sequence: TGCGCCAGCAGCCGCCTGACTAGCGGGATTACAAATGAGCAGTTCTTC. This codes for CASSRLTSGITNEQFF.

The chain is built from TRBV6-6 and TRBJ1-1, with no clear D. The length of the CDR3 is 13 residues. Germline V gene data show CDR1 as MNHNY and CDR2 as SVGAGI (reference sequence). Trimming left V 6 bases short and J 4 bases short, with 12 bases between. CDR3 loop: CASRGSVATEAFF. CDR3 nucleotides: TGTGCCAGCAGGGGTTCAGTGGCCACTGAAGCTTTCTTT.

J is TRBJ2-3 and V is TRBV28; tentative D call: TRBD1 (5 bases). Germline CDR1 MDHEN, CDR2 SYDVKM. V lost 9 bases and J 4 bases, leaving 20 bases between the germline ends. The CDR3 is made up of 15 amino acids. CDR3 sequence (DNA): TGTGCCAGTAGGCCCCCTCAGGGTAGGGCAGATACGCAGTATTTT. Translated, it gives CASRPPQGRADTQYF.

The chain is built from TRBV6-1 and TRBJ2-1; D remains ambiguous. V was shortened by 6 bases and J by 8 bases, with 14 bases between the two germline ends. The CDR3 totals 13 residues. In germline, CDR1 is MNHNS, CDR2 SASEGT. The CDR3 bases are TGTGCCAGCAGGGAGTATGGAAGGTATGAGCAGTTCTTC. It yields the protein CASREYGRYEQFF.

This clone was seen only once. The rearrangement links TRBV18 to TRBJ2-3, with no clear D. The germline CDR1 and CDR2 sequences are KGHSH and LQKENI. The CDR3 is 15 residues long. Deletions cut 3 bases from V and 2 bases from J, with 12 bases between. CDR3 residues: CASSPSVTFTDTQYF. The CDR3 DNA follows: TGTGCCAGCTCACCCTCGGTAACCTTCACAGATACGCAGTATTTT.

The V and J genes are TRBV5-1 and TRBJ1-1; no clear D. Germline V gives CDR1 SGHRS, CDR2 YFSETQ. The CDR3 consists of 15 residues. The V end lost 0 bases, the J end lost 0 bases, and 9 bases lay between the germline ends. The CDR3 loop reads CASSLGMGLNTEAFF. The CDR3 region has the DNA TGCGCCAGCAGCTTGGGGATGGGTCTGAACACTGAAGCTTTCTTT.

V and J are TRBV4-3 and TRBJ2-7; no clear D. Trimming shortened V by 4 bases and J by 0 bases, and 10 bases separated the two germline ends. The CDR3 runs to 14 residues. Germline V gives CDR1 LGHNA, CDR2 YSLEER. The CDR3 sequence is CASSLTWDSYEQYF. In DNA, the CDR3 is TGCGCCAGCAGCCTCACATGGGACTCCTACGAGCAGTACTTC.

The chain uses TRBV10-3 and TRBJ2-1, with 9 bases that match TRBD2. The CDR3 consists of 14 residues. CDR1 is ENHRY and CDR2 is SYGVKD in the germline V gene. V dropped 10 bases and J dropped 7; count of bases not matched to a gene: 11. CDR3 sequence: CATFASGVTNEQFF. The CDR3 coding sequence is TGTGCCACCTTTGCTAGCGGGGTTACTAATGAGCAGTTCTTC.

In DNA, the CDR3 is TGTGCCAGCAGCGAGGGGTGGAGAAACACTGAAGCTTTCTTT. This translates into CASSEGWRNTEAFF. The genes are TRBV27 and TRBJ1-1; maybe TRBD1 (5 bases). CDR3 length: 14 amino acids. The germline gives CDR1 MNHEY, CDR2 SMNVEV (reference sequence). The V end was cut by 6 bases, the J end by 2 bases, with 13 bases between.

The genes are TRBV29-1 and TRBJ2-4, with D tentatively TRBD2 (5 bases). The germline V and J ends were trimmed by 7 bases and 6 bases, with 16 bases remaining between them. Germline V gene sequence: CDR1 SQVTM, CDR2 ANQGSEA. The CDR3 extends over 13 amino acids. CDR3 protein: CSAELTEGNIQYF. The CDR3 coding sequence is TGCAGCGCGGAGCTCACCGAGGGAAACATTCAGTACTTC.

The V gene is TRBV2, the J gene TRBJ2-3, with no clear D. The germline V gene has CDR1 SNHLY and CDR2 FYNNEI. The CDR3 is 11 residues long. V gave up 5 bases and J gave up 6 bases, with 6 bases separating them. CDR3 region: CASSRADTQYF. Written as DNA, the CDR3 is TGTGCCAGCAGTCGGGCGGATACGCAGTATTTT.

The rearrangement uses TRBV5-4 and TRBJ2-7, with a tentative D call TRBD2 (6 bases). This CDR3 has 15 amino acids. Germline V gene data show CDR1 as SGHNT and CDR2 as YYREEE (reference sequence). Between the trimmed V and J ends, which lost 4 bases and 6 bases, there was a span of 20 bases. In DNA, the CDR3 is TGTGCCAGCAGCCCCGTCGGGGTAATGGGGGGCGAGCAGTACTTC. Translated, it gives CASSPVGVMGGEQYF.